This T cell receptor beta chain was recorded in a study of blood T cell repertoires in COVID-19. Repertoires were generated with immunoSEQ multiplex PCR, while TCRdb's copy carries only in-frame clones and drops some. The sample includes some 320,000 clones, 85% of them seen just once. CDR3 length equals 15 residues. In germline, CDR1 is MNHEY, CDR2 SVGAGI. V was cut by 6 bases and J by 4 bases, with 16 bases left in between. The clonotype comes from a woman in her thirties who had been exposed to COVID-19. The V gene is TRBV6-5, the J gene TRBJ1-5; D perhaps matches TRBD1 (5 bases). Material for sequencing was PBMCs or T cells enriched from blood (not recorded which). The CDR3 DNA is TGTGCCAGCAGCTACGGCCAGGGCCTGAATCAGCCCCAGCATTTT. Translated, it gives CASSYGQGLNQPQHF.